This T cell receptor beta chain appears in the sequencing data of a study of CD8+CD57+ T cells in acquired aplastic anemia. Findings and limits, study-wide: Researchers report that around 29 CD8+ CDR3 sequences appeared in both patients and controls.

Genomic DNA was employed as the template in profiling TCR beta VDJ and CDR3. One entry per CDR3 protein results from TCRdb running MiXCR on the reads. The repertoire holds approximately 160,000 distinct CDR3 sequences, with around half as singletons. A word on this clonotype: What it binds is not known.

For sequencing, patients were chosen who had shown expansion of CD8+CD57+ cells by flow cytometry. Everyone among the patients had severe acquired aplastic anemia. The TCR was taken from a human donor with aplastic anemia. Sequenced sample: sorted CD4+, CD8+, or CD8+CD57+ T cells (not recorded which) from PBMCs.

CDR3 protein: CASSPMTGVGNEQFF. CDR3 in DNA: TGTGCCAGCAGCCCTATGACAGGGGTCGGGAATGAGCAGTTCTTC. The V and J genes are TRBV11-2 and TRBJ2-1; 8 nucleotides align to TRBD1. The CDR3 runs 15 residues. CDR1 and CDR2 from the germline V gene are SGHAT and FQNNGV. V was pared by 5 bases and J by 7 bases, with 10 bases of the junction left unmatched.